This TCR beta chain was retrieved from a study of T cell responses to AZD1222 COVID-19 vaccine. Overall study results and limits: Epitopes outside B.1.351 and B.1.1.7 mutated regions reportedly drew nearly half of spike TCRs.

As for this clone: The antigen is unknown.

The protocol was immunoSEQ multiplex PCR, while the TCRdb copy is restricted to in-frame clones and leaves out a portion. Among around 120,000 clones, about 90% were seen once, and the ten largest hold approximately 1.4%. CDR3 length: 15 residues. V was pared by 3 bases and J by 7 bases, with 16 bases between. CDR1 is MNHEY, CDR2 SMNVEV, per germline (reference sequence). Sequenced here: peripheral blood, sampled 28 days after the second AZD1222 dose. The V gene is TRBV27, the J gene TRBJ1-5; the D gene is possibly TRBD1 (6 bases). The sequence was collected from an adult who received the AZD1222 COVID-19 vaccine. CDR3 sequence: CASSFVGQGNQPQHF. The DNA for the CDR3 is TGTGCCAGCAGTTTTGTCGGGCAGGGGAACCAGCCCCAGCATTTT.